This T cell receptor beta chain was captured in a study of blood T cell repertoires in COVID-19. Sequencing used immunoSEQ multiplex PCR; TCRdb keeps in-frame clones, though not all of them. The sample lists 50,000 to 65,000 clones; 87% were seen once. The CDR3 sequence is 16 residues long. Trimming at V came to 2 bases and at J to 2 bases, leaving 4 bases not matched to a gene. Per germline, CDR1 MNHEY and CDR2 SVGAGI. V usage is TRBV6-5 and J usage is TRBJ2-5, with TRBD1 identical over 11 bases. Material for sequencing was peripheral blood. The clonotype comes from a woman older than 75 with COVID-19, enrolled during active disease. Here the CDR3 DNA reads TGTGCCAGCAGTTACGGGACAGGGGGTAGGCAAGAGACCCAGTACTTC. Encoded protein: CASSYGTGGRQETQYF.